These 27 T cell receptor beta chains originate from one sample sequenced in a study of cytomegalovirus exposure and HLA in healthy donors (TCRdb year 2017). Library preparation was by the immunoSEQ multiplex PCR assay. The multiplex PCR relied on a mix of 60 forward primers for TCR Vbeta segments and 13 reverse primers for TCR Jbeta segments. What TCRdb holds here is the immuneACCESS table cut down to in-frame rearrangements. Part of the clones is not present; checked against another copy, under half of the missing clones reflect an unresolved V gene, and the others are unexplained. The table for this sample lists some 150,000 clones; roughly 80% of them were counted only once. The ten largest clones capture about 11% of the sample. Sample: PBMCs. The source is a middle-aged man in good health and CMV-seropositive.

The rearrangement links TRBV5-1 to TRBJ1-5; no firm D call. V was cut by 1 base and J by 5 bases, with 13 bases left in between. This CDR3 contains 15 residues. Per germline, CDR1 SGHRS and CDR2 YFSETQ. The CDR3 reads CASSLRGLSDQPQHF. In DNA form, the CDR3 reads TGCGCCAGCAGCTTGAGAGGGCTCAGCGATCAGCCCCAGCATTTT.

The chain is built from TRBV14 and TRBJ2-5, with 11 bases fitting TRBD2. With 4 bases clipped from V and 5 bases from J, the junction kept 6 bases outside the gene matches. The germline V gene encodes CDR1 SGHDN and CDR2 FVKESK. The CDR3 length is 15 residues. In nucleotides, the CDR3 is TGTGCCAGCAGCCCGGGACTAGCGGAATGGGAGACCCAGTACTTC. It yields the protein CASSPGLAEWETQYF.

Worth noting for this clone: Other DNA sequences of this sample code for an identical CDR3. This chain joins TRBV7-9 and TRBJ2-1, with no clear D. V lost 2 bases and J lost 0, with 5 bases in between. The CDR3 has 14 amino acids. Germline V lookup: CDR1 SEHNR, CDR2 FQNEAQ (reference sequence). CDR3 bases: TGTGCCAGCAGCTTAACCAGCTCCTACAATGAGCAGTTCTTC. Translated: CASSLTSSYNEQFF.

CDR3 coding DNA: TGTGCCAGCAGCTTAGGCCCTAGCCAAGAGACCCAGTACTTC. It specifies CASSLGPSQETQYF. This chain connects TRBV11-3 to TRBJ2-5, with D uncertain. V was shortened by 1 base and J by 1 base, with 7 bases between the two germline ends. Germline-derived CDR1 and CDR2 are SGHNT and YENEEA. This CDR3 comprises 14 residues.

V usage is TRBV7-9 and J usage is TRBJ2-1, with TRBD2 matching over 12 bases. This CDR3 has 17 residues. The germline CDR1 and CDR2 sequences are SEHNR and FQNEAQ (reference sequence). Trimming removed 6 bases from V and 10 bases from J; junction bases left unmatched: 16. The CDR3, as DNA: TGTGCCAGCAGTACCATCACCGGGACTAGCGGGTTGGGAGAGCAGTTCTTC. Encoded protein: CASSTITGTSGLGEQFF. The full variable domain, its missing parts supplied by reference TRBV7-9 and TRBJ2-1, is DTGVSQNPRHKITKRGQNVTFRCDPISEHNRLYWYRQTLGQGPEFLTYFQNEAQLEKSRLLSDRFSAERPKGSFSTLEIQRTEQGDSAMYLCASSTITGTSGLGEQFFGPGTRLTVL.

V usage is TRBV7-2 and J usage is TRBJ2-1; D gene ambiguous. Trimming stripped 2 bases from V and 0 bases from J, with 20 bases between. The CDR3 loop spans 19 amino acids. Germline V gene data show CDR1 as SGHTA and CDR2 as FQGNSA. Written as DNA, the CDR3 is TGTGCCAGCAGCTTAAAAGTTGTGCGCAGGCCTGGCTCCTACAATGAGCAGTTCTTC. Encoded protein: CASSLKVVRRPGSYNEQFF. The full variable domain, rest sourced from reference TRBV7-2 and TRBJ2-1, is GAGVSQSPSNKVTEKGKDVELRCDPISGHTALYWYRQSLGQGLEFLIYFQGNSAPDKSGLPSDRFSAERTGGSVSTLTIQRTQQEDSAVYLCASSLKVVRRPGSYNEQFFGPGTRLTVL.

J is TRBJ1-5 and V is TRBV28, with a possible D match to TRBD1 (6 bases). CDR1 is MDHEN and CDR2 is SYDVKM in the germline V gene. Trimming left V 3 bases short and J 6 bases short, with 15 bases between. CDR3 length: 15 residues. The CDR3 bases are TGTGCCAGCAGTTTCCCCAGGGGAGCGTCTCAGCCCCAGCATTTT. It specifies CASSFPRGASQPQHF. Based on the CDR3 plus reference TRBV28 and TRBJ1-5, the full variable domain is DVKVTQSSRYLVKRTGEKVFLECVQDMDHENMFWYRQDPGLGLRLIYFSYDVKMKEKGDIPEGYSVSREKKERFSLILESASTNQTSMYLCASSFPRGASQPQHFGDGTRLSIL.

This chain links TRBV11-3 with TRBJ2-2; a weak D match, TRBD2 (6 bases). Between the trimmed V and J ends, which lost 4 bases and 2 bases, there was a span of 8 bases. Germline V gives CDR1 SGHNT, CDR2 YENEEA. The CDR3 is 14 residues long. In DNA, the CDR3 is TGTGCCAGCAGCTCGGGACTCAACACCGGGGAGCTGTTTTTT. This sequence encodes CASSSGLNTGELFF. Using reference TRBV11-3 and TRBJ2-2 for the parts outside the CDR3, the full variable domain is EAGVVQSPRYKIIEKKQPVAFWCNPISGHNTLYWYLQNLGQGPELLIRYENEEAVDDSQLPKDRFSAERLKGVDSTLKIQPAELGDSAVYLCASSSGLNTGELFFGEGSRLTVL.

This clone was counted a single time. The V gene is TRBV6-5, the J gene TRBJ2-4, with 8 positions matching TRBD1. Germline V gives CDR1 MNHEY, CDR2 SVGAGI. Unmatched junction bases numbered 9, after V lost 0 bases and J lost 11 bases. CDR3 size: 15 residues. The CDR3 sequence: CASSYSGTGKKVQYF. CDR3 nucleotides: TGTGCCAGCAGTTACTCGGGGACAGGAAAAAAGGTTCAGTACTTC.

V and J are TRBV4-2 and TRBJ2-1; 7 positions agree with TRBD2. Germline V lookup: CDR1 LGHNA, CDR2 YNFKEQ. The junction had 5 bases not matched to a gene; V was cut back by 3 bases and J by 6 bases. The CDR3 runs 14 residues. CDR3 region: CASSHNSGGNEQFF. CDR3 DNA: TGTGCCAGCAGCCACAACTCGGGGGGCAATGAGCAGTTCTTC.

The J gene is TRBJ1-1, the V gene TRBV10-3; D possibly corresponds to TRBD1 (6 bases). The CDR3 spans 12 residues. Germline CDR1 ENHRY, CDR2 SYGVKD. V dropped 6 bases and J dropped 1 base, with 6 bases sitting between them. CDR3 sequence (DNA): TGTGCCATCAGGGGACAGAACACTGAAGCTTTCTTT. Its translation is CAIRGQNTEAFF.

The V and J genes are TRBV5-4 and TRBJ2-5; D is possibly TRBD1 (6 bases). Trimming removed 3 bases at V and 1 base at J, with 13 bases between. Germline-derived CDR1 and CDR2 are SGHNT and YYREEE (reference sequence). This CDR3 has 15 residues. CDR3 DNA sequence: TGTGCCAGCAGCTCTTTTTTACAGGGCCAAGAGACCCAGTACTTC. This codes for CASSSFLQGQETQYF. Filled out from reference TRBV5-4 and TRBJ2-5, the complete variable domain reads ETGVTQSPTHLIKTRGQQVTLRCSSQSGHNTVSWYQQALGQGPQFIFQYYREEENGRGNFPPRFSGLQFPNYSSELNVNALELDDSALYLCASSSFLQGQETQYFGPGTRLLVL.

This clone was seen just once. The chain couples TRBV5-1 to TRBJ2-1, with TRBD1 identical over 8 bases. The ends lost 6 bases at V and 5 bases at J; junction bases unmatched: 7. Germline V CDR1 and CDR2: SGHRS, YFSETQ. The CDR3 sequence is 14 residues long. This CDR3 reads CASKRGQENNEQFF. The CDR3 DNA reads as TGCGCCAGCAAGAGGGGACAGGAGAACAATGAGCAGTTCTTC.

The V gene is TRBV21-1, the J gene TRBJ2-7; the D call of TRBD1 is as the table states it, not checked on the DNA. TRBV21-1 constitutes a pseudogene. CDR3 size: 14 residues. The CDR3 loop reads CASSKAQGAIEQYF. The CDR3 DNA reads TGTGCCAGCAGCAAGGCACAGGGGGCGATCGAGCAGTACTTC.

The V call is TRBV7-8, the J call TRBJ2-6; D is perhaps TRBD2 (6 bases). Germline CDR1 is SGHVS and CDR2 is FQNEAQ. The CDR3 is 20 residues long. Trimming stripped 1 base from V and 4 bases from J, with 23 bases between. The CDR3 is CASSLEGGENPLGGANVLTF. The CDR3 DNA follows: TGTGCCAGCAGCTTAGAAGGCGGGGAGAATCCCCTGGGGGGGGCCAACGTCCTGACTTTC.

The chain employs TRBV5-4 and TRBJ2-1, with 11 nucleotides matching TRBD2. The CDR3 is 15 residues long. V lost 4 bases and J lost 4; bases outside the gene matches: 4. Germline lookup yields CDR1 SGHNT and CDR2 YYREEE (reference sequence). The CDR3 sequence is CASSKGLAAYNEQFF. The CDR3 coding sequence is TGTGCCAGCAGCAAGGGACTAGCGGCATACAATGAGCAGTTCTTC.

The CDR3 nucleotides read TGTGCCAGTAGTACCCCCGGGACAGGGGATCAGCCCCAGCATTTT. Protein sequence: CASSTPGTGDQPQHF. The chain employs TRBV19 and TRBJ1-5; TRBD1 matches at 10 bases. This CDR3 spans 15 amino acids. CDR1 is LNHDA and CDR2 is SQIVND in the germline V gene (reference sequence). Trimming took 4 bases from V and 5 from J; bases not matched to a gene: 5.

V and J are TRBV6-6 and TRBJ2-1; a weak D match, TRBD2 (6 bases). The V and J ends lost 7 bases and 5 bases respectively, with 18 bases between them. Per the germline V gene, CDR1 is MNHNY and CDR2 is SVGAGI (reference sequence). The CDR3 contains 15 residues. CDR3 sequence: CASTPPPGEDNEQFF. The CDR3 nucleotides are TGTGCCAGCACCCCCCCGCCGGGGGAGGACAATGAGCAGTTCTTC.

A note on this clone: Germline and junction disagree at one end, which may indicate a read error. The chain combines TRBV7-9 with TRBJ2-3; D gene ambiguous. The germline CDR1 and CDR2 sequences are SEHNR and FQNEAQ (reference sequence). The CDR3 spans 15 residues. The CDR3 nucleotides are TGTTCCAGCAGGCCGTGGGCCGCCCTGTACGATACGCAGTATTTT. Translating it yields CSSRPWAALYDTQYF.

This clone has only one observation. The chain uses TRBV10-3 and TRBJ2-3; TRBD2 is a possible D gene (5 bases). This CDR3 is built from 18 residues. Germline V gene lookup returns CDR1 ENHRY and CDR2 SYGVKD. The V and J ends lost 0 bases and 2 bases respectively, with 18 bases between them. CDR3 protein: CAISESTNQRTSTDTQYF. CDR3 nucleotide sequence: TGTGCCATCAGTGAGTCGACAAACCAGCGGACCTCCACAGATACGCAGTATTTT.

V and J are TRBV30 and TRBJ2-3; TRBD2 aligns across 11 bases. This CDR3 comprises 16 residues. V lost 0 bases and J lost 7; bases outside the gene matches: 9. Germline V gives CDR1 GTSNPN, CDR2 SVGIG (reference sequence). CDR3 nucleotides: TGTGCCTGGAGTGTACTTAGCGGGGGGGGATTTCATACGCAGTATTTT. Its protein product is CAWSVLSGGGFHTQYF.

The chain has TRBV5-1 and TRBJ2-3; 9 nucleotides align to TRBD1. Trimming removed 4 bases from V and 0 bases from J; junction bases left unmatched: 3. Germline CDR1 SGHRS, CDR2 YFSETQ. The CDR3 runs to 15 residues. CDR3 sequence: CASSDGQGSTDTQYF. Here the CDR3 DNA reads TGCGCCAGCAGCGACGGACAGGGGAGCACAGATACGCAGTATTTT.

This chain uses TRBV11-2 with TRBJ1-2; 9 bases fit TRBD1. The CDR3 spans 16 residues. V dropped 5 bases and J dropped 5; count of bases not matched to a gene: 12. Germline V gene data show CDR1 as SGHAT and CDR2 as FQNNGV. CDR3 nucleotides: TGTGCCAGCAGCCGAAATACAGGGGGCGCAGGGTATGGCTACACCTTC. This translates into CASSRNTGGAGYGYTF.

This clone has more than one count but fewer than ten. The DNA of the CDR3 is TGCGCCAGCAGCCAAGATCGGGGGGGGCCGGGGCAGTACTTC. Amino acids: CASSQDRGGPGQYF. V gene TRBV4-3 combines with J gene TRBJ2-7; 8 bases match TRBD2. The CDR3 runs to 14 residues. The V segment lost 0 bases and the J segment 9 bases; nucleotides outside the gene matches: 7. From germline, CDR1 is LGHNA and CDR2 YSLEER.

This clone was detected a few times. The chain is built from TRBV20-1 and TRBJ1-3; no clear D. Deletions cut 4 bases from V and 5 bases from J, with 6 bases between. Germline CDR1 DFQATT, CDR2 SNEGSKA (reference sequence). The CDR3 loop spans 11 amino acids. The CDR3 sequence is CSATPRNTIYF. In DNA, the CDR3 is TGCAGTGCTACCCCAAGAAACACCATATATTTT.

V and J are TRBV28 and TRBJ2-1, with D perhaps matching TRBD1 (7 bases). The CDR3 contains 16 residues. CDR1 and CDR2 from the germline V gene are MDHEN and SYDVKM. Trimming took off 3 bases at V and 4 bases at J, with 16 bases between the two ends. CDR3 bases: TGTGCCAGCAGTTTTTCCGCGGGACAGAAATACAATGAGCAGTTCTTC. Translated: CASSFSAGQKYNEQFF.

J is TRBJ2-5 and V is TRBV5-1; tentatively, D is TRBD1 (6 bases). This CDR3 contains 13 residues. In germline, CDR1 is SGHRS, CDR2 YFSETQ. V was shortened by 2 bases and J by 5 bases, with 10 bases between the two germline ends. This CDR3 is CASSFRGGETQYF. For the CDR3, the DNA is TGCGCCAGCAGCTTCAGGGGCGGGGAGACCCAGTACTTC.